This T cell receptor (beta chain) was found in a study of shared clonotypes between healthy human individuals. Only Caucasian adults living in Nashville, Tennessee made up the donor group. Trimming left V 1 base short and J 8 bases short, with 10 bases between. The CDR3 runs 13 residues. Per the germline V gene, CDR1 is LNHDA and CDR2 is SQIVND (reference sequence). Data came from immunoSEQ multiplex PCR; TCRdb stores just in-frame clones and leaves some out. Here the sample spans over a million clones, 75% to 80% being singletons. This rearrangement joins TRBV19 to TRBJ2-3; possibly TRBD1 for D (5 bases). The clonotype originates from a man aged 18 to 30 in good health. Some clones in this sample may be carry-over from other donors' samples. The specimen sequenced was memory CD4+ T cells from PBMCs. Subset here: CD45RA-negative fraction. The CDR3 here is CASSIVGEGTQYF. CDR3 in DNA: TGTGCCAGTAGTATAGTAGGGGAAGGTACGCAGTATTTT.